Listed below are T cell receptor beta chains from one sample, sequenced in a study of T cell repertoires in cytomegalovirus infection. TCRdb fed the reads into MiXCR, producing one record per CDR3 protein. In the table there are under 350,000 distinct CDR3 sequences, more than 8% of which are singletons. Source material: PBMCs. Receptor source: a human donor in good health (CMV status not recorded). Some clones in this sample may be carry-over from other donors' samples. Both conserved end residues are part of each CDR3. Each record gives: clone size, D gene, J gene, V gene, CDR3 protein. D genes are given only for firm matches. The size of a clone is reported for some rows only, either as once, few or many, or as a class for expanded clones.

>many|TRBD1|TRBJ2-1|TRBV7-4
CASSPVGDRNNEQFF
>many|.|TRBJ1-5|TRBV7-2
CASSLATGISNQPQHF
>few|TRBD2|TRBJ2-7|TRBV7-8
CASSLVSGGFYEQYF
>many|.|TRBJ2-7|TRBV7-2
CASSYPSGLEQYF
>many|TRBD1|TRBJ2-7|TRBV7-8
CASRMDRGFSYEQYF
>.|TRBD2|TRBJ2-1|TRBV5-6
CASSAASGGFNEQFF
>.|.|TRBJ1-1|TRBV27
CASSSSRRIAFF
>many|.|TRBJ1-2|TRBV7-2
CASSLDQGVASGYTF
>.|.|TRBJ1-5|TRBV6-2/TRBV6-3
CASTTSGPMGNQPQHF
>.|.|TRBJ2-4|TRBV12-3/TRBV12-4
CATGRWGLAKNIQYF
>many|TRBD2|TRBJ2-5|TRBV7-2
CASSFRAGDGETQYF
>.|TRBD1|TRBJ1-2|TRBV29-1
CSVEYRDRANYGYTF
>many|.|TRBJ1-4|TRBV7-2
CASSPIGQFATNEKLFF
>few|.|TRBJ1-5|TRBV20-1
CSTRGHNQPQHF
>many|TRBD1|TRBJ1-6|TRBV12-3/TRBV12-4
CASSLGQALGLPSPLHF
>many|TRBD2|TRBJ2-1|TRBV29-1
CSVEGLRETSGRASYNEQFF
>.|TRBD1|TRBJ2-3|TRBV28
CASGETGKLDTQYF
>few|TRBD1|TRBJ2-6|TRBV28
CASSLNRGLSGANVLTF
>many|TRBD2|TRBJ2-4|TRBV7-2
CASSLVAAGTSGMTLAKNIQYF
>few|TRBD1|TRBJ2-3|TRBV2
CASSIDRGIFTDTQYF
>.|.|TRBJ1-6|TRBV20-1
CSANRLERRSPLHF
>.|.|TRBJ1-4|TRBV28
CASKSGGLGEKLFF
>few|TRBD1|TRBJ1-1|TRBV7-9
CASSSTGAMSEAFF
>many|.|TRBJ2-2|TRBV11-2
CASSLGDWRANTGELFF
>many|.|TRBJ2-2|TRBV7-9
CASSSFLGTGELFF
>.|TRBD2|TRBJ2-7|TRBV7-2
CASSSRTSGQYF
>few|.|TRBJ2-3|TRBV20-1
CSARDGSNTDTQYF
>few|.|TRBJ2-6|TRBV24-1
CATSAYGGANVLTF
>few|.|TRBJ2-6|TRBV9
CASSVRRGSHGANVLTF
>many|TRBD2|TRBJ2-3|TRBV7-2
CASSTGTSGGGTDTQYF
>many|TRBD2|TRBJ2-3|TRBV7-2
CASSLGLAGSGDTQYF
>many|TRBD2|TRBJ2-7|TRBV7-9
CASSSGGSPYEQYF
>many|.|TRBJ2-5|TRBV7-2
CASSGGGLARYF
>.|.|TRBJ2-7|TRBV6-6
CASLVQGGLGEQYF
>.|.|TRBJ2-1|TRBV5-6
CASSWTANEQFF
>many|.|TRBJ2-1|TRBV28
CASRDNLNEQFF
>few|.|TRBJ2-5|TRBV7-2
CASSLQGIETQYF
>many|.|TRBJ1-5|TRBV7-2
CASSQGSLSNQPQHF
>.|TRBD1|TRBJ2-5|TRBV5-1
CASSRLYRDRVTKETQYF
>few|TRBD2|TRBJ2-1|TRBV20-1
CSASPTSGRDEQFF
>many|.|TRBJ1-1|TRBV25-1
CASSRYDGPSGTEAFF
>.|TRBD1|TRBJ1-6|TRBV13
CASSGRDSINSPLHF
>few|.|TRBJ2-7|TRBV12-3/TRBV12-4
CASSFFRVTPFYEQYF
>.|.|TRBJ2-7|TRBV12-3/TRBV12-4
CASTKPGGGFYEQYF
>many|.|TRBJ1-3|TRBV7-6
CASSLVGTDSGNTIYF
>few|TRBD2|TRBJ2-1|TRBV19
CATQGTSGTLSYNEQFF
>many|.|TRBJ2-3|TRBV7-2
CASSREDTQYF
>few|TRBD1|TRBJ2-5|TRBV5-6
CASSLTGKETQYF
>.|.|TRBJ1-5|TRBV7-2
CASSFPVGNQPQHF
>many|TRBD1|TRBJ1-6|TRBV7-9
CASSIGTGKYAPLHF
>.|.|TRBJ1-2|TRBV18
CASSPSQDNYGYTF
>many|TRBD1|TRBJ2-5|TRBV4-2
CASSPGQGPQETQYF
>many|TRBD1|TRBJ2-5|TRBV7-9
CASSPRRRDSEETQYF
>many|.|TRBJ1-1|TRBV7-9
CASSLRRGGTEAFF
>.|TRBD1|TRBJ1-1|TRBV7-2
CASSPRQGGQNTEAFF
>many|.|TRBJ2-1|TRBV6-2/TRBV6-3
CASSFIPSAQSEQFF
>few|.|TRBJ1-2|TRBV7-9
CASSLGGTQTPNYGYTF
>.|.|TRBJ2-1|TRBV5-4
CASSNQSYNEQFF
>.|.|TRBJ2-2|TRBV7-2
CASRVGQNTGELFF